This is a list of T cell receptor beta chains from one sample in a study of cytomegalovirus exposure and HLA in healthy donors. The method was immunoSEQ multiplex PCR; TCRdb's version includes in-frame clones alone and lacks a portion of them. The sample has 250,000 or so clones; about 86% are singletons. Source material: PBMCs. These receptors originate from a man between 18 and 35 years old in good health and CMV-seronegative. CDR3s include the opening cysteine and the closing phenylalanine or tryptophan. A D gene is named only where the DNA matches it firmly. Rows give clone size only sometimes, using once, few, many, or a class for an expanded clone.

TRBJ1-4	.	TRBV6-5	once	CASSSKFGEKLFF	TGTGCCAGCAGTTCGAAATTCGGGGAAAAACTGTTTTTT
TRBJ2-3	TRBD2	TRBV5-1	.	CASRSGGARDTQYF	TGCGCCAGCCGGTCCGGGGGGGCCAGAGATACGCAGTATTTT
TRBJ1-5	.	TRBV29-1	.	CSVESSGTPDRPQPQHF	TGCAGCGTTGAGTCATCCGGGACCCCCGACAGGCCGCAGCCCCAGCATTTT
TRBJ1-5	.	TRBV15	once	CATSRDLAGRQPQHF	TGTGCCACCAGCAGAGATTTGGCAGGGAGGCAGCCCCAGCATTTT
TRBJ2-1	TRBD2	TRBV5-4	.	CASRPYSGRANEQFF	TGTGCCAGCAGGCCGTATAGCGGGAGGGCCAATGAGCAGTTCTTC
TRBJ1-5	TRBD1	TRBV6-6	.	CASSYRQGTDQPQHF	TGTGCCAGCAGTTATAGACAGGGGACGGATCAGCCCCAGCATTTT
TRBJ1-2	.	TRBV28	.	CASSAGGAYGYTF	TGTGCCAGCAGTGCGGGGGGGGCCTATGGCTACACCTTC
TRBJ2-1	TRBD2	TRBV5-6	.	CASSLDRGGFGEQFF	TGTGCCAGCAGCTTGGACCGGGGGGGATTCGGTGAGCAGTTCTTC
TRBJ1-6	.	TRBV27	.	CASSATGGSPLHF	TGTGCCAGCAGTGCCACGGGGGGGTCACCCCTCCACTTT
TRBJ2-3	TRBD1	TRBV7-9	.	CASSPGWTGEVDTQYF	TGTGCCAGCAGTCCAGGCTGGACAGGGGAAGTGGATACGCAGTATTTT
TRBJ1-5	TRBD1	TRBV7-3	.	CASSPSDRDRYQPQHF	TGTGCCAGCAGCCCTTCGGACCGGGACAGATATCAGCCCCAGCATTTT
TRBJ2-1	TRBD2	TRBV7-2	.	CASSPPSVLAGASYNEQFF	TGTGCCAGCAGCCCCCCCTCGGTCCTAGCGGGAGCATCCTACAATGAGCAGTTCTTC
TRBJ2-1	TRBD1	TRBV28	.	CASRTPTGGGNEQFF	TGTGCCAGCAGGACTCCGACAGGGGGCGGAAATGAGCAGTTCTTC
TRBJ2-7	TRBD1	TRBV20-1	once	CRAGQGYEQYF	TGCAGGGCGGGACAGGGCTACGAGCAGTACTTC
TRBJ2-2	TRBD2	TRBV7-9	.	CASSPRLAGDGTGELFF	TGTGCCAGCAGCCCCCGACTAGCGGGAGACGGCACCGGGGAGCTGTTTTTT
TRBJ2-5	.	TRBV4-1	.	CASSQDPDQETQYF	TGCGCCAGCAGCCAAGACCCCGACCAAGAGACCCAGTACTTC
TRBJ2-1	.	TRBV11-3	.	CASSLVGRYNEQFF	TGTGCCAGCAGCTTAGTCGGCAGGTACAATGAGCAGTTCTTC
TRBJ2-7	.	TRBV29-1	.	CSAGDYEQYF	TGCAGCGCGGGGGACTACGAGCAGTACTTC
TRBJ2-1	.	TRBV7-2	.	CASSLVRGEQFF	TGTGCCAGCAGCTTAGTCCGGGGTGAGCAGTTCTTC
TRBJ1-5	TRBD1	TRBV16	few	CASSEDRWLVF	TGTGCCAGCAGCGAGGACAGGTGGTTGGTTTTT
TRBJ1-6	.	TRBV6-6	.	CASRPLQGWNSPLHF	TGTGCCAGCAGGCCTCTTCAGGGGTGGAATTCACCCCTCCACTTT
TRBJ2-1	.	TRBV7-2	.	CASSLVTGGYEQFF	TGTGCCAGCAGCTTAGTGACCGGAGGGTATGAGCAGTTCTTC
TRBJ2-1	TRBD2	TRBV25-1	.	CASSWGGSYNEQFF	TGTGCCAGCAGCTGGGGGGGCTCCTACAATGAGCAGTTCTTC
TRBJ1-3	.	TRBV5-1	.	CASSYTGITGNTIYF	TGCGCCAGCAGCTACACAGGGATTACTGGAAACACCATATATTTT
TRBJ2-2	TRBD1	TRBV7-2	.	CASSLKPGQVFTGELFF	TGTGCCAGCAGCCTTAAACCGGGACAGGTGTTCACCGGGGAGCTGTTTTTT
TRBJ1-6	.	TRBV10-3	.	CAVSSRDINSPLHF	TGTGCCGTCTCCAGCCGGGACATTAATTCACCCCTCCACTTT
TRBJ2-7	TRBD1	TRBV29-1	.	CSVDLGTGGYEQYF	TGCAGCGTTGATCTCGGGACAGGGGGCTACGAGCAGTACTTC
TRBJ2-7	TRBD2	TRBV2	.	CASTLTSGRAQQYF	TGTGCCAGCACCTTGACTAGCGGGAGGGCCCAGCAGTACTTC
TRBJ2-5	TRBD2	TRBV9	.	CASSVLAGRGETQYF	TGTGCCAGCAGCGTACTAGCGGGGCGGGGGGAGACCCAGTACTTC
TRBJ2-3	.	TRBV9	.	CASSPRVMTDTQYF	TGTGCCAGCAGCCCCCGGGTGATGACAGATACGCAGTATTTT
TRBJ1-2	TRBD1	TRBV5-4	.	CASSRPDRGNYGYTF	TGTGCCAGCTCAAGACCAGACAGGGGGAACTATGGCTACACCTTC
TRBJ1-6	.	TRBV28	.	CASSWGVSGKEPLHF	TGTGCCAGCAGTTGGGGAGTGTCGGGGAAAGAACCCCTCCACTTT
TRBJ2-1	.	TRBV30	.	CAWSKLNNEQFF	TGTGCCTGGAGTAAGCTGAACAATGAGCAGTTCTTC
TRBJ2-7	.	TRBV5-3	many	CARSHRAGSYEQYF	TGTGCCAGAAGCCACAGGGCGGGCTCCTACGAGCAGTACTTC
TRBJ2-6	.	TRBV15	.	CATSNLQGGLRANVLTF	TGTGCCACCAGCAACCTACAGGGGGGGTTACGGGCCAACGTCCTGACTTTC
TRBJ2-3	.	TRBV29-1	.	CSVVTDTDTQYF	TGCAGCGTTGTGACAGACACAGATACGCAGTATTTT
TRBJ2-2	.	TRBV5-4	.	CASSISTLNTGELFF	TGTGCCAGCAGTATCTCAACATTGAACACCGGGGAGCTGTTTTTT
TRBJ1-1	.	TRBV6-1	.	CASSGGQLKNTEAFF	TGTGCCAGCAGTGGAGGACAGCTCAAGAACACTGAAGCTTTCTTT
TRBJ1-4	.	TRBV4-3	.	CASSRTAGATNEKLFF	TGCGCCAGCAGCCGAACCGCAGGTGCAACTAATGAAAAACTGTTTTTT
TRBJ2-3	.	TRBV7-2	.	CASSFEATDTQYF	TGTGCCAGCAGCTTTGAGGCCACAGATACGCAGTATTTT
TRBJ2-3	.	TRBV7-6	once	CASSGEGGLTDTQYF	TGTGCCAGCAGCGGAGAGGGGGGGCTGACAGATACGCAGTATTTT
TRBJ2-7	.	TRBV10-2	.	CASSETVASYEQYF	TGCGCCAGCAGTGAAACCGTGGCCTCCTACGAGCAGTACTTC
TRBJ2-3	.	TRBV5-1	.	CASSNREGRDTQYF	TGCGCCAGCAGCAACAGGGAAGGTCGGGATACGCAGTATTTT
TRBJ2-6	.	TRBV29-1	.	CSVGGQSSGANVLTF	TGCAGCGTTGGTGGCCAGTCATCTGGGGCCAACGTCCTGACTTTC
TRBJ2-7	.	TRBV4-3	once	CASSQGRAASSYEQYF	TGCGCCAGCAGCCAAGGGAGGGCCGCAAGCTCCTACGAGCAGTACTTC
TRBJ1-4	.	TRBV28	once	CASSWTPYEKLFF	TGTGCCAGCAGTTGGACTCCTTATGAAAAACTGTTTTTT
TRBJ1-6	.	TRBV5-1	once	CASYPGQRDNSPLHF	TGCGCCAGCTACCCTGGACAGAGGGATAATTCACCCCTCCACTTT
TRBJ2-7	.	TRBV28	once	CASSTSRQAGLSYEQYF	TGTGCCAGCAGCACCTCCCGGCAGGCGGGACTTTCCTACGAGCAGTACTTC
TRBJ2-1	TRBD2	TRBV7-2	.	CASSFGLAGNNEQFF	TGTGCCAGCAGTTTTGGACTAGCGGGGAACAATGAGCAGTTCTTC
TRBJ1-5	.	TRBV4-3	.	CASSHDSHSNQPQHF	TGCGCCAGCAGCCACGACAGCCATAGCAATCAGCCCCAGCATTTT
TRBJ1-6	.	TRBV27	few	CASMWDSNSPLHF	TGTGCCAGCATGTGGGACTCAAATTCACCCCTCCACTTT
TRBJ2-5	TRBD1	TRBV25-1	.	CASSELGRGLMETQYF	TGTGCCAGCAGTGAACTGGGCAGGGGGCTTATGGAGACCCAGTACTTC